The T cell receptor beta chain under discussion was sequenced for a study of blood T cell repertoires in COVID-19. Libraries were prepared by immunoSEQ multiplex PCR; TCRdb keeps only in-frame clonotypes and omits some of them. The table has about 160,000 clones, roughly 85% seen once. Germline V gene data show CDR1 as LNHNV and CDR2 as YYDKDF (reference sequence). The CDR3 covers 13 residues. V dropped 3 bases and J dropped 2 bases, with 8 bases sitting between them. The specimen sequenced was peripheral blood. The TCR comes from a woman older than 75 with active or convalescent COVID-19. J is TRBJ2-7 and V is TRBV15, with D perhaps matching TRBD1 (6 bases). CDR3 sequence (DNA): TGTGCCACCAGCAGGGGGGCAGCCTACGAGCAGTACTTC. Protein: CATSRGAAYEQYF.